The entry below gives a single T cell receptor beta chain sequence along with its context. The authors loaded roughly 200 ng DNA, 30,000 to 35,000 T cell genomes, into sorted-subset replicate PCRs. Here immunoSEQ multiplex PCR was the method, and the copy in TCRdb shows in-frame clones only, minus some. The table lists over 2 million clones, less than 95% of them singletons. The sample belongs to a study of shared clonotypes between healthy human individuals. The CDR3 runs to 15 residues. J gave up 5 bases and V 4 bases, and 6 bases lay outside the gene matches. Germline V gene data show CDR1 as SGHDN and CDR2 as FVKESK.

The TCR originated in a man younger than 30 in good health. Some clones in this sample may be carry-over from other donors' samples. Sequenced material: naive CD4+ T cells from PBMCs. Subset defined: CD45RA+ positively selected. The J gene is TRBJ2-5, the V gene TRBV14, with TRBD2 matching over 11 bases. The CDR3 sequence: CASSPGTSGGETQYF. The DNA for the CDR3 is TGTGCCAGCAGCCCCGGGACTAGCGGAGGGGAGACCCAGTACTTC.